This T cell receptor beta chain is drawn from a study of T cell responses to AZD1222 COVID-19 vaccine (dated by TCRdb to the early 2020s). With regard to the full study: AZD1222 recipients given second doses at about 4 weeks or at about 12 weeks were pooled, since spike-specific TCR depth and breadth were not found to differ between the two schedules. A total of 230 to 250 trial participants underwent TCR sequencing, of whom approximately 200 had received two doses of AZD1222 and about 25 had received two doses of the MenACWY control vaccine. Trial participants were enrolled into age subgroups of 18-55, 56-69 and 70-plus years, which contained about 150, 28 and 57 TCR-sequenced participants, respectively. Overall study outcomes, separate from this receptor: Conclusions about previously exposed vaccinees are limited because only a handful of AZD1222 recipients were SARS-CoV-2 seropositive at baseline. Most participants were white British and females outnumbered males, and the authors suggested that clonal diversity may have been underestimated. After two AZD1222 doses, both the breadth and the depth of spike-specific TCRs were significantly higher than at day 0 and than in MenACWY recipients. No day 14 peak-response samples were available, so repertoires were characterized only after the peak T cell response. Epitopes outside the regions mutated in the B.1.351 and B.1.1.7 variants were reportedly recognized by nearly half of the unique spike-specific TCRs. The 56-69-year group was small, and its depth increase did not reach significance, likely because of low power. Vaccine-associated CD4 TCRs spanned the whole spike protein, with dominant responses in regions 160-218 and 743-854.

The intended sense of this specimen's time point label: baseline before first vaccination. Vaccinee samples came from UK trials COV001 and COV002, including a single-blind randomized controlled phase 2/3 trial of AZD1222 (ChAdOx1 nCoV-19) in healthy adults. For TCRbeta chain sequencing, PBMC samples were collected from trial participants at day 0 and at day 28 after the second dose. Only a few counts were recorded for this clone. Its antigen is unknown. No base qualities exist here, and no much larger clone lies one base off it. The CDR3 regions of human TCRbeta chains were analyzed by immunosequencing. The study's processing was this. TCRs in the repertoires were compared against a reference library of SARS-CoV-2-specific TCRs that had been generated with the MIRA antigen-specificity platform. Breadth was defined as the fraction of unique TCRs that were SARS-CoV-2-associated, and depth was defined as the fraction of total T cells that were SARS-CoV-2-associated. Each spike-specific TCR was assigned to its reactive spike region and to a CD4 or CD8 class using the MIRA data. Log10-transformed breadth and depth values were compared by one-way ANOVA with Sidak's multiple comparisons tests. Held by TCRdb, this immuneACCESS table contains in-frame sequences only and omits some clones. Under half of the omission traces to an unresolved V gene where checked; the cause of the rest is unknown. For V, J and clone size, that table is used; D and trimming come from the DNA. For this sample there are approximately 60,000 clones; around 83% appear just once. Around 7.3% of the sample is taken by the ten largest.

The TCR was taken from an adult in good health. The sample here was peripheral blood, taken on day 0 of AZD1222 vaccination.

Here is the DNA: TGCGCCAGCAGCTCCGAGGGGGCTAGCGGGGGCACAGATACGCAGTATTTT. This codes for CASSSEGASGGTDTQYF. The chain joins TRBV5-1 to TRBJ2-3, with TRBD2 matching 9 junction bases. After removal of 3 bases from V and 1 base from J, the junction retains 9 bases not matched to a gene. The CDR3 contains 17 residues, cysteine and phenylalanine counted. Only CDR3 DNA is held: 51 bases, read in frame from base 1. The CDR1 and CDR2 encoded by the germline V gene are SGHRS and YFSETQ.